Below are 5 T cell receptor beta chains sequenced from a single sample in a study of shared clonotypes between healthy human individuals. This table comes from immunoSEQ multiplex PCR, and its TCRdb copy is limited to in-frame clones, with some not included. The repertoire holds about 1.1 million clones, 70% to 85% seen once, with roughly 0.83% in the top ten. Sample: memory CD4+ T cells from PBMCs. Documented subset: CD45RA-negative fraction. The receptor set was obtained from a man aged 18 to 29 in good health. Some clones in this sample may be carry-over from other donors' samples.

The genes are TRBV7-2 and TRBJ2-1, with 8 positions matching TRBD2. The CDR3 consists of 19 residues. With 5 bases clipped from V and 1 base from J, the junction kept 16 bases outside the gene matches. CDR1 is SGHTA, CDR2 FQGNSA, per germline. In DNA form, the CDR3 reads TGTGCCAGCAGCGCGGGGAGCGGGAGAGGGCTCGGATCCTACAATGAGCAGTTCTTC. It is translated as CASSAGSGRGLGSYNEQFF.

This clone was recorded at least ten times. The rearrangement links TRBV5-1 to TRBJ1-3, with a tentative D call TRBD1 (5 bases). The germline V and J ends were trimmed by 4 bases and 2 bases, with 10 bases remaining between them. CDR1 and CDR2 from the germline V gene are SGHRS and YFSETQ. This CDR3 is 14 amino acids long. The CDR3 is CASSGGSPGNTIYF. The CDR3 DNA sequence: TGCGCCAGCAGCGGGGGATCTCCTGGAAACACCATATATTTT. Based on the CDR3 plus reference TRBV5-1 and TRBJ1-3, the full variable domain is KAGVTQTPRYLIKTRGQQVTLSCSPISGHRSVSWYQQTPGQGLQFLFEYFSETQRNKGNFPGRFSGRQFSNSRSEMNVSTLELGDSALYLCASSGGSPGNTIYFGEGSWLTVV.

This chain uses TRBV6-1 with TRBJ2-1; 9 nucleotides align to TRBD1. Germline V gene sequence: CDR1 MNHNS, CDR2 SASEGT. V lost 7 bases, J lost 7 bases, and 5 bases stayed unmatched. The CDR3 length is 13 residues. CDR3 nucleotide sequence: TGTGCCAGCATCACAGGGGGCGGGAATGAGCAGTTCTTC. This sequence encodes CASITGGGNEQFF.

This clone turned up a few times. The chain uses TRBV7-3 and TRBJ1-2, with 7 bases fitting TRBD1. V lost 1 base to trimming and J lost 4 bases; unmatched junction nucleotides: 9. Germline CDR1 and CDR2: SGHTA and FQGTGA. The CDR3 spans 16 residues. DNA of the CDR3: TGTGCCAGCAGCTTAAACCCCAGGGGGACCACCTATGGCTACACCTTC. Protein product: CASSLNPRGTTYGYTF.

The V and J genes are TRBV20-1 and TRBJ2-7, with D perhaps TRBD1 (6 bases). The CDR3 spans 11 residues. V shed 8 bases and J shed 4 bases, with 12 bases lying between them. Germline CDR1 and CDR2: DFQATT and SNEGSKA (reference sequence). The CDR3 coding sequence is TGCAGTATTAAAGGGGGTTACGAGCAGTACTTC. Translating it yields CSIKGGYEQYF.